This T cell receptor (beta chain) was found in a study of metastatic and nonmetastatic thyroid tumors. Study background: Patients with malignant and benign thyroid disease provided blood and tumor or nodule tissue, whose repertoires were compared. Whole-study findings and limits: The reported finding was significantly higher TCR beta diversity in malignant thyroid tumors relative to benign nodules, in blood and tumor.

Per the study methods: What underpinned the distant-metastasis classifier for papillary thyroid cancer was the set of CDR3 differences across clinicopathological groups. TCRdb re-called the PCR reads via MiXCR. The authors' filters were not applied to this entry. This table has just over 14,000 clones, 3% to 4.5% appearing once. No patient received treatment before thyroid surgery. This clone turned up a few times. Its specificity is not known. Germline V gives CDR1 SGHTA, CDR2 FQGNSA. V lost 5 bases and J lost 3, with 4 bases in between. The CDR3 extends over 12 amino acids. The TCR originated in a female donor with papillary thyroid cancer or a benign thyroid nodule (not recorded which). Some clones in this sample may be carry-over from other donors' samples. The sequenced material came from tumor tissue. The J gene is TRBJ2-2, the V gene TRBV7-2; D is ambiguous. CDR3 amino acids: CASSTYTGELFF. In DNA, the CDR3 is TGTGCCAGCAGCACTTACACCGGGGAGCTGTTTTTT.